This passage covers 16 T cell receptor beta chains from one sample sequenced in a study of cytomegalovirus exposure and HLA in healthy donors. PCR amplification relied on 60 Vbeta primers (plus 13 Jbeta primers). The table came from immunoSEQ multiplex PCR; TCRdb's copy has only in-frame clones and leaves some out. The table lists fewer than 150,000 clones, roughly four fifths of them singletons. Sequencing was performed on PBMCs. The receptor source for this set is a male donor in good health and CMV-seronegative.

In this sample, this clone turned up once. The J gene is TRBJ2-1, the V gene TRBV28, with 11 bases matching TRBD2. Germline CDR1 MDHEN, CDR2 SYDVKM. V gave up 6 bases and J gave up 8 bases; unmatched junction bases: 9. The CDR3 consists of 15 residues. The CDR3 region is CASSPLAGVWYEQFF. The DNA of the CDR3 is TGTGCCAGCAGCCCACTAGCGGGAGTTTGGTATGAGCAGTTCTTC.

The chain carries TRBV4-3 and TRBJ2-2, with 9 bases that match TRBD1. V lost 5 bases to trimming and J lost 5 bases; unmatched junction nucleotides: 6. The CDR3 extends over 15 amino acids. In germline, CDR1 is LGHNA, CDR2 YSLEER. CDR3 coding DNA: TGCGCCAGCAGCAAGACAGGGGGGGCAACCGGGGAGCTGTTTTTT. This translates into CASSKTGGATGELFF.

This clone is a singleton in its sample. The gene calls are TRBV9 and TRBJ2-6, with D tentatively TRBD1 (5 bases). Germline CDR1 and CDR2: SGDLS and YYNGEE. CDR3 length: 16 residues. The V and J ends lost 4 bases and 2 bases respectively, with 13 bases between them. The CDR3 loop reads CASSSQTVAGANVLTF. The CDR3 region has the DNA TGTGCCAGCAGCTCTCAGACAGTCGCTGGGGCCAACGTCCTGACTTTC. The full variable domain, with the rest looked up from reference TRBV9 and TRBJ2-6, is DSGVTQTPKHLITATGQRVTLRCSPRSGDLSVYWYQQSLDQGLQFLIQYYNGEERAKGNILERFSAQQFPDLHSELNLSSLELGDSALYFCASSSQTVAGANVLTFGAGSRLTVL.

The chain employs TRBV25-1 and TRBJ2-5; 8 positions agree with TRBD2. Germline V CDR1 and CDR2: MGHDK, SYGVNS. V shed 2 bases and J 2 bases; nucleotides not matched to a gene: 4. CDR3 length: 15 residues. CDR3: CASSELTSAQETQYF. The DNA for the CDR3 is TGTGCCAGCAGTGAACTGACTAGCGCTCAAGAGACCCAGTACTTC. Full variable domain (remainder filled in from reference TRBV25-1 and TRBJ2-5): EADIYQTPRYLVIGTGKKITLECSQTMGHDKMYWYQQDPGMELHLIHYSYGVNSTEKGDLSSESTVSRIRTEHFPLTLESARPSHTSQYLCASSELTSAQETQYFGPGTRLLVL.

The CDR3 coding sequence is TGCAGCGTTGAAGATCCCAGCGAGCAGTACTTC. This codes for CSVEDPSEQYF. The chain couples TRBV29-1 to TRBJ2-7; D is ambiguous. Germline V gene sequence: CDR1 SQVTM, CDR2 ANQGSEA. This CDR3 has 11 residues. V was pared by 0 bases and J by 6 bases, with 6 bases between.

This clone has a handful of counts. The V gene is TRBV5-1, the J gene TRBJ1-3; weak D call: TRBD1 (6 bases). V was pared by 3 bases and J by 4 bases, with 20 bases between. Germline V gives CDR1 SGHRS, CDR2 YFSETQ. The CDR3 loop spans 17 amino acids. This chain's CDR3 is CASSSKPGQSAGNTIYF. CDR3 coding DNA: TGCGCCAGCAGCTCAAAACCGGGACAATCGGCCGGAAACACCATATATTTT.

This chain uses TRBV30 with TRBJ2-5; D may be TRBD2 (6 bases). The DNA matches TRBJ2-7 better at its end, which makes the J call doubtful. In germline, CDR1 is GTSNPN, CDR2 SVGIG (reference sequence). The CDR3 has 13 residues. This CDR3 reads CAWKTGTGYEQYF. The CDR3 DNA sequence: TGTGCCTGGAAAACCGGGACTGGCTACGAGCAGTACTTC.

The gene calls are TRBV28 and TRBJ2-3, with 9 bases lining up with TRBD1. Germline CDR1 MDHEN, CDR2 SYDVKM. V was pared by 8 bases and J by 0 bases, with 0 bases of the junction left unmatched. The CDR3 sequence is 13 residues long. The CDR3 loop is CASGTGSTDTQYF. The CDR3 DNA reads as TGTGCCAGCGGGACAGGGAGCACAGATACGCAGTATTTT. The whole variable domain, filled in from reference TRBV28 and TRBJ2-3, reads DVKVTQSSRYLVKRTGEKVFLECVQDMDHENMFWYRQDPGLGLRLIYFSYDVKMKEKGDIPEGYSVSREKKERFSLILESASTNQTSMYLCASGTGSTDTQYFGPGTRLTVL.

The chain is built from TRBV7-9 and TRBJ2-7; the match to TRBD2 covers 7 bases. Germline values: CDR1 SEHNR, CDR2 FQNEAQ (reference sequence). J was trimmed by 0 bases and V by 1 base; bases with no gene match: 9. The CDR3 extends over 17 amino acids. The CDR3 loop is CASSLGGGLAVSYEQYF. As DNA, the CDR3 is TGTGCCAGCAGCTTAGGAGGAGGGCTAGCGGTCTCCTACGAGCAGTACTTC. Full variable domain (outside the CDR3, taken from reference TRBV7-9 and TRBJ2-7): DTGVSQNPRHKITKRGQNVTFRCDPISEHNRLYWYRQTLGQGPEFLTYFQNEAQLEKSRLLSDRFSAERPKGSFSTLEIQRTEQGDSAMYLCASSLGGGLAVSYEQYFGPGTRLTVT.

The chain employs TRBV6-6 and TRBJ2-7, with D possibly being TRBD2 (7 bases). The CDR3 is 13 residues long. V was shortened by 6 bases and J by 6 bases, with 15 bases between the two germline ends. Germline V gene sequence: CDR1 MNHNY, CDR2 SVGAGI (reference sequence). This chain's CDR3 is CASRVPGGREQYF. CDR3 coding DNA: TGTGCCAGCAGGGTACCCGGGGGGCGCGAGCAGTACTTC.

The chain recombines TRBV7-3 with TRBJ2-1; TRBD2 might be the D (6 bases). V was clipped by 2 bases and J by 3 bases, with 11 bases between them. Per the germline V gene, CDR1 is SGHTA and CDR2 is FQGTGA. This CDR3 contains 15 residues. In DNA form, the CDR3 reads TGTGCCAGCAGCTTATACGGGAGTGACTACAATGAGCAGTTCTTC. Protein: CASSLYGSDYNEQFF.

The genes are TRBV6-5 and TRBJ2-1; 10 bases align to TRBD2. The germline gives CDR1 MNHEY, CDR2 SVGAGI. Unmatched junction bases numbered 9, after V lost 5 bases and J lost 8 bases. The CDR3 totals 15 residues. CDR3 nucleotide sequence: TGTGCCAGCAGTCTGGCAGCGGGAGGGCCCTATGAGCAGTTCTTC. Protein sequence: CASSLAAGGPYEQFF.

A few counts support this clone. This chain joins TRBV11-2 and TRBJ2-7, with 9 bases fitting TRBD2. Germline trimming cut 1 base from V and 2 bases from J; bases unmatched to any gene: 6. CDR3 size: 16 residues. Germline V gene sequence: CDR1 SGHAT, CDR2 FQNNGV. CDR3 DNA: TGTGCCAGCAGCTTAGTAACGCTAGCGGGAACCTACGAGCAGTACTTC. It yields the protein CASSLVTLAGTYEQYF.

The genes are TRBV19 and TRBJ2-7, with D hard to call. V dropped 3 bases and J dropped 5 bases, with 8 bases sitting between them. Per germline, CDR1 LNHDA and CDR2 SQIVND (reference sequence). This CDR3 spans 12 amino acids. CDR3 protein: CASSMPENEQYF. In nucleotides, the CDR3 is TGTGCCAGTAGTATGCCCGAGAACGAGCAGTACTTC.

The V gene is TRBV7-8, the J gene TRBJ1-2, with unresolved D. Between the trimmed V and J ends, which lost 0 bases and 2 bases, there was a span of 10 bases. The germline gives CDR1 SGHVS, CDR2 FQNEAQ. CDR3 length: 15 residues. The CDR3 nucleotides read TGTGCCAGCAGCTTAGCGTCAAGCAGGAACTATGGCTACACCTTC. Translated, it gives CASSLASSRNYGYTF.

The rearrangement links TRBV4-1 to TRBJ2-2, with a possible D match to TRBD1 (6 bases). Trimming removed 0 bases at V and 7 bases at J, with 15 bases between. The CDR3 is 16 residues long. Germline loops: CDR1 MGHRA, CDR2 YSYEKL. In DNA, the CDR3 is TGCGCCAGCAGCCAAGAGTGGCCAGGGGCCGACGGGGAGCTGTTTTTT. It yields the protein CASSQEWPGADGELFF.